This T cell receptor (beta chain) is from a study of cytomegalovirus exposure and HLA in healthy donors. Findings and limits, study-wide: Some segments of the V type, notably TRBV6-2 and TRBV6-3, were excluded as indistinguishable.

The PCR had 60 Vbeta and 13 Jbeta primers. Profiled with immunoSEQ multiplex PCR; TCRdb holds only in-frame clones, not every one. The repertoire holds some 140,000 clones, with roughly 9.6% as singletons. Nominal health characterized the donors when sampled, though unrecorded immune exposures were likely. Germline V gene lookup returns CDR1 SGHNT and CDR2 YYREEE (reference sequence). V was pared by 4 bases and J by 0 bases, with 4 bases of the junction left unmatched. This CDR3 has 17 residues. Notes on this clone: The antigen is not known.

The rearrangement uses TRBV5-4 and TRBJ2-3; 14 bases match TRBD2. Sequenced input: PBMCs. The source is a woman in her 40s in good health and CMV-seropositive. The CDR3 spells CASSPGTSGRSTDTQYF. The CDR3, as DNA: TGTGCCAGCAGCCCAGGGACTAGCGGGAGAAGCACAGATACGCAGTATTTT.